The 29 T cell receptor beta chains presented below share a single source sample, sequenced in a study of siplizumab effects on memory and regulatory T cells. Sequenced by immunoSEQ multiplex PCR; TCRdb stores in-frame clones only, minus some. The repertoire holds about 110,000 clones, with more than 90% as singletons. The sample taken for sequencing was CD4+ T cells sorted from blood. The receptors were sampled from a human donor in good health.

The V gene is TRBV7-2, the J gene TRBJ1-1, with TRBD1 identical over 8 bases. V dropped 5 bases and J dropped 3; count of bases not matched to a gene: 5. The length of the CDR3 is 14 residues. CDR1 and CDR2 (germline): SGHTA, FQGNSA. CDR3 DNA: TGTGCCAGCAGCGCGGACAGGGTTGACACTGAAGCTTTCTTT. This codes for CASSADRVDTEAFF.

V usage is TRBV19 and J usage is TRBJ1-3; no reliable D call. V dropped 1 base and J dropped 0 bases, with 10 bases sitting between them. CDR3 length: 16 residues. The germline gives CDR1 LNHDA, CDR2 SQIVND (reference sequence). CDR3 loop: CASSIGWTLSGNTIYF. CDR3 nucleotide sequence: TGTGCCAGTAGTATAGGGTGGACGCTCTCTGGAAACACCATATATTTT.

This chain connects TRBV6-1 to TRBJ2-5, with D possibly TRBD1 on 5 matching bases. CDR3 length equals 16 residues. Trimming stripped 3 bases from V and 7 bases from J, with 21 bases between. The germline gives CDR1 MNHNS, CDR2 SASEGT. CDR3: CASSDRNRLKRWTQYF. The DNA of the CDR3 is TGTGCCAGCAGTGACAGAAACAGGTTAAAGAGATGGACCCAGTACTTC.

This chain links TRBV18 with TRBJ1-1; the D is unclear. The CDR3 length is 16 residues. Germline V lookup: CDR1 KGHSH, CDR2 LQKENI. The V gene lost 3 bases and the J gene lost 0 bases, with 14 bases spanning the gap. CDR3 in DNA: TGTGCCAGCTCACCGACCGAAGCCCAGGTGAACACTGAAGCTTTCTTT. Translating gives CASSPTEAQVNTEAFF.

This clone was seen just once. CDR3 sequence reads: CASRKGMISDTQYF. The CDR3 region has the DNA TGTGCCAGCAGGAAGGGGATGATCTCAGATACGCAGTATTTT. The rearrangement uses TRBV27 and TRBJ2-3; D may be TRBD1 (5 bases). CDR1 MNHEY and CDR2 SMNVEV come from the germline V gene (reference sequence). V lost 6 bases and J lost 4, with 14 bases in between. The CDR3 contains 14 residues.

The chain links TRBV5-1 to TRBJ2-1; possible D gene TRBD1, 6 bases. The CDR3 runs to 16 residues. Trimming stripped 3 bases from V and 7 bases from J, with 20 bases between. Germline CDR1 is SGHRS and CDR2 is YFSETQ. The CDR3 DNA sequence: TGCGCCAGCAGCTGGGCCCCGGGACAAAACGGGAATGAGCAGTTCTTC. Amino acids: CASSWAPGQNGNEQFF.

The chain uses TRBV20-1 and TRBJ2-3; D uncertain. The CDR3 contains 10 residues. Trimming stripped 6 bases from V and 4 bases from J, with 5 bases between. Germline V gene lookup returns CDR1 DFQATT and CDR2 SNEGSKA (reference sequence). CDR3 sequence (DNA): TGCAGTGCGCGGCCAGATACGCAGTATTTT. Protein: CSARPDTQYF.

This clone appeared a few times. The same CDR3 is also encoded by other DNA sequences in this sample. This sequence joins TRBV6-1 and TRBJ2-7; D gene unclear. Germline V gene data show CDR1 as MNHNS and CDR2 as SASEGT. Trimming took off 1 base at V and 3 bases at J, with 1 base between the two ends. The CDR3 runs 11 residues. CDR3 amino acids: CASSEGYEQYF. CDR3 DNA sequence: TGTGCCAGCAGTGAAGGCTACGAGCAGTACTTC.

This clone was picked up one time. V is TRBV6-1 and J is TRBJ2-1, with 11 positions matching TRBD2. Germline trimming cut 7 bases from V and 10 bases from J; bases unmatched to any gene: 12. Germline CDR1 is MNHNS and CDR2 is SASEGT. The CDR3 has 15 residues. In nucleotides, the CDR3 is TGTGCCAGCATCCCGACTAGCGGGGAGGGAGGGGAGCAGTTCTTC. It codes for CASIPTSGEGGEQFF.

The genes are TRBV7-6 and TRBJ2-5; the D call may be TRBD1 or TRBD2 (5 bases each). Trimming took 5 bases from V and 8 from J, leaving 15 bases between them. Germline V gene sequence: CDR1 SGHVS, CDR2 FNYEAQ. The CDR3 contains 13 residues. For the CDR3, the DNA is TGTGCCAGCAGCGGTGGGACCAGAGGTACCCAGTACTTC. Protein sequence: CASSGGTRGTQYF. Full variable domain (remainder filled in from reference TRBV7-6 and TRBJ2-5): GAGVSQSPRYKVTKRGQDVALRCDPISGHVSLYWYRQALGQGPEFLTYFNYEAQQDKSGLPNDRFSAERPEGSISTLTIQRTEQRDSAMYRCASSGGTRGTQYFGPGTRLLVL.

This chain connects TRBV7-3 to TRBJ2-1, with D hard to call. Germline V gene sequence: CDR1 SGHTA, CDR2 FQGTGA. CDR3 length: 14 residues. With 0 bases removed from V and 9 bases from J, the gap between germline ends came to 12 bases. The CDR3 DNA reads TGTGCCAGCAGCTTAACGTTCGGGTCCACTGAGCAGTTCTTC. Translating it yields CASSLTFGSTEQFF.

This chain links TRBV7-9 with TRBJ1-4; D is ambiguous. The V gene's germline CDR1 is SEHNR and CDR2 FQNEAQ (reference sequence). CDR3 size: 15 residues. Trimming took off 5 bases at V and 0 bases at J, with 10 bases between the two ends. The CDR3 DNA sequence: TGTGCCAGCAGCCCCTACAGCGCAACTAATGAAAAACTGTTTTTT. Translated: CASSPYSATNEKLFF.

This clone was detected only once. The chain joins TRBV6-5 to TRBJ2-5, with unresolved D. The CDR3 consists of 13 residues. Per the germline V gene, CDR1 is MNHEY and CDR2 is SVGAGI. The V end was cut by 2 bases, the J end by 5 bases, with 9 bases between. The CDR3 loop is CASSYGLSETQYF. The CDR3 DNA follows: TGTGCCAGCAGTTACGGGTTATCGGAGACCCAGTACTTC.

The chain uses TRBV7-2 and TRBJ2-3; D may be TRBD2 (5 bases). This CDR3 region has 17 residues. Per germline, CDR1 SGHTA and CDR2 FQGNSA. Trimming removed 5 bases at V and 0 bases at J, with 18 bases between. CDR3 loop: CASSAYSSGWSTDTQYF. The CDR3 nucleotides read TGTGCCAGCAGCGCATACTCCAGCGGTTGGAGCACAGATACGCAGTATTTT.

This sequence joins TRBV10-3 and TRBJ1-2, with TRBD1 identical over 7 bases. Losses at the gene ends were 3 bases for V and 4 bases for J; bases not matched to a gene: 5. This CDR3 has 14 amino acids. Germline V gene data show CDR1 as ENHRY and CDR2 as SYGVKD. In DNA form, the CDR3 reads TGTGCCATCAGTGACCCCACAGGGGTCTATGGCTACACCTTC. This codes for CAISDPTGVYGYTF.

CDR3 amino acids: CASSPGTRSWTGELFF. The CDR3 DNA reads TGTGCCAGCAGCCCCGGGACCAGGTCATGGACCGGGGAGCTGTTTTTT. The rearrangement links TRBV7-9 to TRBJ2-2; D tentatively fits TRBD1 or TRBD2 (5 bases each). V was trimmed by 5 bases and J by 5 bases, leaving 18 bases between them. Germline V gene data show CDR1 as SEHNR and CDR2 as FQNEAQ (reference sequence). The CDR3 loop spans 16 amino acids. The full variable domain, its missing parts supplied by reference TRBV7-9 and TRBJ2-2, is DTGVSQNPRHKITKRGQNVTFRCDPISEHNRLYWYRQTLGQGPEFLTYFQNEAQLEKSRLLSDRFSAERPKGSFSTLEIQRTEQGDSAMYLCASSPGTRSWTGELFFGEGSRLTVL.

V and J are TRBV6-6 and TRBJ1-1; a weak D match, TRBD1 (5 bases). Germline values: CDR1 MNHNY, CDR2 SVGAGI (reference sequence). The CDR3 length is 13 residues. V lost 5 bases to trimming and J lost 1 base, with 8 bases between them. DNA of the CDR3: TGTGCCAGCAGTCCCAGGGCGAACACTGAAGCTTTCTTT. This codes for CASSPRANTEAFF.

The rearrangement links TRBV9 to TRBJ1-1; D may be TRBD1 (6 bases). The CDR3 covers 15 residues. Deletions cut 3 bases from V and 1 base from J, with 13 bases between. CDR1 is SGDLS, CDR2 YYNGEE, per germline. In DNA, the CDR3 is TGTGCCAGCAGCGACGGGGGGCAGAGGAACACTGAAGCTTTCTTT. Translation: CASSDGGQRNTEAFF.

The chain joins TRBV9 to TRBJ2-3; the match to TRBD2 covers 9 bases. Germline CDR1 and CDR2: SGDLS and YYNGEE. After removal of 4 bases from V and 2 bases from J, the junction contained 5 bases not matched to a gene. The CDR3 loop spans 15 amino acids. The CDR3 nucleotides are TGTGCCAGCAGCCGACTAGCGGTAAACACAGATACGCAGTATTTT. Its protein product is CASSRLAVNTDTQYF.

This chain links TRBV6-5 with TRBJ1-5; D might be TRBD1 (5 bases). The germline V and J ends were trimmed by 2 bases and 9 bases, with 14 bases remaining between them. CDR1 is MNHEY, CDR2 SVGAGI, per germline. The CDR3 sequence is 14 residues long. CDR3 region: CASSYGWGEGPQHF. In nucleotides, the CDR3 is TGTGCCAGCAGTTACGGGTGGGGGGAAGGGCCCCAGCATTTT.

The J gene is TRBJ2-7, the V gene TRBV2; D unresolved. The germline V gene encodes CDR1 SNHLY and CDR2 FYNNEI. V was cut by 6 bases and J by 6 bases, with 15 bases left in between. CDR3 length equals 13 residues. As DNA, the CDR3 is TGTGCCAGCAGCAACGTTTTTGAGGCCGAGCAGTACTTC. This gives the protein CASSNVFEAEQYF.

The chain employs TRBV7-2 and TRBJ1-3; D is ambiguous. CDR3 length: 14 amino acids. The germline V gene encodes CDR1 SGHTA and CDR2 FQGNSA. The V end lost 2 bases, the J end lost 2 bases, and 7 bases lay between the germline ends. For the CDR3, the DNA is TGTGCCAGCAGCTTACACAGAGCTGGAAACACCATATATTTT. It yields the protein CASSLHRAGNTIYF.

V and J are TRBV19 and TRBJ1-5, with D perhaps TRBD1 (6 bases). The CDR3 sequence is 13 residues long. Germline-derived CDR1 and CDR2 are LNHDA and SQIVND (reference sequence). V gave up 7 bases and J gave up 6 bases, with 13 bases separating them. CDR3 nucleotide sequence: TGTGCCAGTAACCAGGGGAATACTCAGCCCCAGCATTTT. It is translated as CASNQGNTQPQHF.

V is TRBV10-3 and J is TRBJ1-3; D not certain. Trimming took off 4 bases at V and 2 bases at J, with 12 bases between the two ends. CDR3 length: 15 amino acids. Germline V CDR1 and CDR2: ENHRY, SYGVKD. For the CDR3, the DNA is TGTGCCATCAGTGGTCAGTTAGAAGCTGGAAACACCATATATTTT. Residues: CAISGQLEAGNTIYF.

Only one count was recorded for this clone. CDR3 bases: TGTGCCAGCAGTTACTCTTGGACAGGGGGAGAGCCCCAGCATTTT. It encodes CASSYSWTGGEPQHF. The genes are TRBV6-5 and TRBJ1-5; 10 bases map to TRBD1. CDR3 length equals 15 residues. Per germline, CDR1 MNHEY and CDR2 SVGAGI. The V and J ends lost 0 bases and 8 bases, in that order; junction bases with no gene match: 4.

The J gene is TRBJ1-5, the V gene TRBV5-5; tentatively, D is TRBD1 (6 bases). The V gene's germline CDR1 is SGHKS and CDR2 YYEKEE (reference sequence). The V end was cut by 5 bases, the J end by 8 bases, with 14 bases between. There are 13 residues in the CDR3. The CDR3 sequence: CASSLTGLEPQHF. CDR3 DNA sequence: TGTGCCAGCAGTTTAACAGGGCTGGAGCCCCAGCATTTT.

This clone was observed a handful of times. The rearrangement links TRBV27 to TRBJ1-2; TRBD1 is a possible D gene (5 bases). The CDR3 sequence is 13 residues long. CDR1 is MNHEY, CDR2 SMNVEV, per germline (reference sequence). Trimming removed 5 bases at V and 7 bases at J, with 14 bases between. The CDR3 DNA sequence: TGTGCCAGCAGTAGGGGTAGCTGGCTTGGCTACACCTTC. Protein: CASSRGSWLGYTF.

The chain combines TRBV10-3 with TRBJ1-2; D is unclear. V dropped 3 bases and J dropped 7 bases, with 18 bases sitting between them. CDR3 size: 15 residues. CDR1 and CDR2 from the germline V gene are ENHRY and SYGVKD. The CDR3 nucleotides are TGTGCCATCAGTGACCGCAGACCCCCGTTCTCTGGCTACACCTTC. Protein product: CAISDRRPPFSGYTF.

The chain couples TRBV5-1 to TRBJ2-1, with 7 nucleotides matching TRBD2. This CDR3 is built from 15 residues. Germline loops: CDR1 SGHRS, CDR2 YFSETQ. The V gene end was trimmed by 4 bases and the J gene end by 3 bases; junction bases not matched to a gene: 7. CDR3 region: CASSLAGVGYNEQFF. The DNA for the CDR3 is TGCGCCAGCAGCCTCGCGGGGGTTGGCTACAATGAGCAGTTCTTC.